This T cell receptor (beta chain) was recovered during a study of vaccination effects on CD4 cells after COVID-19. The CDR3 consists of 16 residues. With 4 bases clipped from V and 4 bases from J, the junction kept 6 bases outside the gene matches. Looked up from germline, CDR1 is LGHNA and CDR2 is YNFKEQ. Antigen-specific CD4+ T cells were expanded with viral peptide pools in the ViraFEST assay before sequencing. Researchers isolated CD4+ T cells once ten to eleven days of culture had elapsed. Each culture well received under 2.5 million PBMC. These cells were then cultured in IMDM with approximately 9.8 IU/ml IL-2 and around 9.6 ug/ml peptides. Comment on this clone: Its antigen remains unknown.

Using immunoSEQ multiplex PCR, the repertoire was profiled, and TCRdb retains in-frame clones only, with some absent. The sample gives tens of thousands of clones, approximately 63% of which show up once; about 15% is in the top ten. The chain joins TRBV4-2 to TRBJ2-3, with 12 bases matching TRBD2. The receptor comes from a human donor who received a COVID-19 vaccine. The starting material was CD4+ T cells from PBMCs cultured with HCoV-229E spike peptides, obtained before COVID-19 vaccination. The CDR3 DNA is TGTGCCAGCAGCCGAAAGACTAGCGGGGGCGCAGATACGCAGTATTTT. Translation gives CASSRKTSGGADTQYF.